This TCR beta chain stems from a study of blood T cell repertoires in COVID-19. The CDR3 totals 14 residues. CDR1 is KGHSH, CDR2 LQKENI, per germline. V was trimmed by 2 bases and J by 1 base, leaving 9 bases between them. In the source study's methods: Cell counts per sample came from amplifying reference gene primers. Method: immunoSEQ multiplex PCR; TCRdb's copy keeps in-frame clones and lacks some. D and trimming were read from the DNA, whereas the V and J calls and clone size are those reported in that table. The data contain tens of thousands of clones, around 90% of them singletons. The material sequenced was peripheral blood. The V and J genes are TRBV18 and TRBJ2-7, with a possible D match to TRBD1 (6 bases). This receptor was obtained from a woman older than 75 with active COVID-19. The CDR3 protein is CASSPGQNSYEQYF. CDR3 coding DNA: TGTGCCAGCTCACCAGGACAGAATTCCTACGAGCAGTACTTC.